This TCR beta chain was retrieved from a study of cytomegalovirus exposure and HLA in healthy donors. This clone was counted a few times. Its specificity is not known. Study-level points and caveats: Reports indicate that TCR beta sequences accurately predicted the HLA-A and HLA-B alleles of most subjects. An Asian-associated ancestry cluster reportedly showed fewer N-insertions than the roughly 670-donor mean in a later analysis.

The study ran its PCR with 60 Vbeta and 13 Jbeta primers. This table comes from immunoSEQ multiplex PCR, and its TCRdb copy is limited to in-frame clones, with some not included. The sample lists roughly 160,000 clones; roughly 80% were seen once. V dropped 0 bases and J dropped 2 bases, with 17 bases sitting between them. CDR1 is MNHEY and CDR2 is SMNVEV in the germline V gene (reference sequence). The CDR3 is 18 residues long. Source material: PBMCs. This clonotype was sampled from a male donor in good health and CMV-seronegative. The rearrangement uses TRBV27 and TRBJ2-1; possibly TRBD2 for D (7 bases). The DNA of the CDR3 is TGTGCCAGCAGTTTATCGTTAGGTGGGGGGGCCGCCTACAATGAGCAGTTCTTC. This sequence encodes CASSLSLGGGAAYNEQFF.